This T cell receptor (beta chain) derives from a study of T cells in Graves' hyperthyroidism and ophthalmopathy. Hyperthyroidism was newly diagnosed in patients aged 18 to 65 (duration under 2 months). This CDR3 spans 14 amino acids. The V end lost 9 bases, the J end lost 1 base, and 12 bases lay between the germline ends. Germline loops: CDR1 SEHNR, CDR2 FQNEAQ (reference sequence). Amplification targeted TCR beta CDR3 regions from RNA transcripts. Using the HTBI primer set, a first-round RT-PCR was run on the TCR CDR3. MiXCR, run by TCRdb on the multiplex PCR reads, gives a single entry per CDR3 protein. The data contain over 700,000 distinct CDR3 sequences, about two fifths of them singletons.

The V call is TRBV7-9, the J call TRBJ2-2; D uncertain. The sequenced material came from blood. The origin of this receptor is a man aged 18 to 30 with Graves' hyperthyroidism. The CDR3 reads CASTPARNTGELFF. Written as DNA, the CDR3 is TGTGCCAGTACCCCCGCCCGGAACACCGGGGAGCTGTTTTTT. Drawing the rest from reference TRBV7-9 and TRBJ2-2, the complete variable domain is DTGVSQNPRHKITKRGQNVTFRCDPISEHNRLYWYRQTLGQGPEFLTYFQNEAQLEKSRLLSDRFSAERPKGSFSTLEIQRTEQGDSAMYLCASTPARNTGELFFGEGSRLTVL.